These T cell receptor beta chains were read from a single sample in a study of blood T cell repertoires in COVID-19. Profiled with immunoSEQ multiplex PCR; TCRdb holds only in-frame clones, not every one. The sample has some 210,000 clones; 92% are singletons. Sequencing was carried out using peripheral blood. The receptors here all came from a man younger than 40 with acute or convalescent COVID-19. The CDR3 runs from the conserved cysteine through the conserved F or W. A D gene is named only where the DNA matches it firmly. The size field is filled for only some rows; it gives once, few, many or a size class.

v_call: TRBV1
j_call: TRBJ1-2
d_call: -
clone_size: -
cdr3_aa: CTSRTGTGYTF
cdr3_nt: TGCACCAGCAGGACAGGGACTGGCTACACCTTC

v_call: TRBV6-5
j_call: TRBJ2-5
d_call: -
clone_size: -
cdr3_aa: CASGQKNREETQYF
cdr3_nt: TGTGCCAGCGGGCAAAAAAACAGGGAAGAGACCCAGTACTTC

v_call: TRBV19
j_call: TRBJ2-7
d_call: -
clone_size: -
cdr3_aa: CASSIVVGRRYEQYF
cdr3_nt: TGTGCCAGTAGTATAGTCGTGGGCAGAAGGTACGAGCAGTACTTC

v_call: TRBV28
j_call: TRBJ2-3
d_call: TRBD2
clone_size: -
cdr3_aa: CASSTAWRGGSDTQYF
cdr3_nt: TGTGCCAGCAGCACAGCCTGGCGGGGGGGTTCAGATACGCAGTATTTT

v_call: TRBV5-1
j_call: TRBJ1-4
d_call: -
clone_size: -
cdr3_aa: CASSPRSLNEKLFF
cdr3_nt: TGCGCCAGCAGCCCGAGGAGTCTTAATGAAAAACTGTTTTTT

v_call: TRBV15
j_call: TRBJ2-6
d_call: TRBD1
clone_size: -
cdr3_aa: CATSRQQGYGANVLTF
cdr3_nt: TGTGCCACCAGCAGGCAACAGGGGTATGGGGCCAACGTCCTGACTTTC

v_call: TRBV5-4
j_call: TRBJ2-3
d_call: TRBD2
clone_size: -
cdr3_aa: CASSLGTSGPDTQYF
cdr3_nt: TGTGCCAGCAGCTTGGGGACTAGCGGGCCAGATACGCAGTATTTT

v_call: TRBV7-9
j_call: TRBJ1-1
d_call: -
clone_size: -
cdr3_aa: CASKQDMNTEAFF
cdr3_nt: TGTGCCAGCAAACAAGACATGAACACTGAAGCTTTCTTT

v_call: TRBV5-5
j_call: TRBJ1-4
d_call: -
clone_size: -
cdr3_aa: CASSLASSSTNEKLFF
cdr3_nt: TGTGCCAGCAGCTTGGCTTCGTCCTCAACTAATGAAAAACTGTTTTTT

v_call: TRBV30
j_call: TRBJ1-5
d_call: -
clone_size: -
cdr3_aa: CAWSVSLYSNQPQHF
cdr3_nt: TGTGCCTGGAGTGTATCACTGTATAGCAATCAGCCCCAGCATTTT

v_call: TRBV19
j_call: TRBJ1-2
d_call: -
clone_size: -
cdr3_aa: CASSIGLALVDGYTF
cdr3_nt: TGTGCCAGTAGTATAGGACTAGCACTAGTGGATGGCTACACCTTC

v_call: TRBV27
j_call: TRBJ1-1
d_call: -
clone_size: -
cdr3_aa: CASSYEGDTEAFF
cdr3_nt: TGTGCCAGCAGTTACGAGGGGGACACTGAAGCTTTCTTT

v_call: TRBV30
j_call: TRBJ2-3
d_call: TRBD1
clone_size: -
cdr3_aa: CAWSGTGTGVTDTQYF
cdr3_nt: TGTGCCTGGAGTGGCACCGGGACAGGGGTAACAGATACGCAGTATTTT

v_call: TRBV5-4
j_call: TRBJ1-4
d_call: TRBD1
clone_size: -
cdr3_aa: CASSVGTGTVKLFF
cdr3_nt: TGTGCCAGCAGCGTCGGGACAGGGACCGTAAAACTGTTTTTT

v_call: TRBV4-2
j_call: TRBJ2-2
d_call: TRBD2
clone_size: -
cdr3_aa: CASSRGTSGDTNTGELFF
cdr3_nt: TGTGCCAGCAGCCGCGGGACTAGCGGAGACACGAACACCGGGGAGCTGTTTTTT

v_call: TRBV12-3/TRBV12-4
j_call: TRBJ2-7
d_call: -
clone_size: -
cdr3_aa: CASSRQRGYEQYF
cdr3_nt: TGTGCCAGCAGCCGACAGCGAGGCTACGAGCAGTACTTC

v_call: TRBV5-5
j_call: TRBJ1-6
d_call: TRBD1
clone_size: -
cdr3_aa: CASSFSQGNNSPLHF
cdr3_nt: TGTGCCAGCAGCTTTTCACAGGGGAATAATTCACCCCTCCACTTT

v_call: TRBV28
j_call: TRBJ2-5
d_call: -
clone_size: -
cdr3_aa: CASSQKVRYRQETQYF
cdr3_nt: TGTGCCAGCAGTCAAAAGGTCCGGTACAGACAAGAGACCCAGTACTTC

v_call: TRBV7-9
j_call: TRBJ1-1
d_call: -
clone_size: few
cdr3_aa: CASSSRGLNTEAFF
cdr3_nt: TGTGCCAGCAGCTCGCGGGGATTGAACACTGAAGCTTTCTTT

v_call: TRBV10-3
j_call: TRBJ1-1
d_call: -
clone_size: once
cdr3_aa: CAISESDRNTEAFF
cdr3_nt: TGTGCCATCAGTGAGTCGGACAGGAACACTGAAGCTTTCTTT

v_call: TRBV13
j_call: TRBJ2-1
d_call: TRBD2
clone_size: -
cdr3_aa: CASSERTSAHNEQFF
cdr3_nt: TGTGCCAGCAGCGAAAGGACTAGCGCCCACAATGAGCAGTTCTTC

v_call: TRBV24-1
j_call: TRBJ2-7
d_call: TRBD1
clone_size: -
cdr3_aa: CAREQGYEQYF
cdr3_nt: TGTGCCAGGGAACAGGGGTACGAGCAGTACTTC

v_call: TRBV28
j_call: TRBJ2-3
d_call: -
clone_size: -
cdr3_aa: CASSLRAPDTQYF
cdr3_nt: TGTGCCAGCAGCCTCAGGGCTCCAGATACGCAGTATTTT